This T cell receptor (beta chain) was captured in a study of shared clonotypes between healthy human individuals. As to this clone: Antigen unknown.

General observations from the study: Only blood was sampled; tissue repertoires likely differ. Clonotypes shared by all four sorted-subset donors had higher generation probabilities than non-shared clonotypes.

TCRdb's table, derived via immunoSEQ multiplex PCR, lists solely in-frame clones and lacks some. Of 2 million to 2.5 million clones in the sample, approximately 90% were seen once. Sequenced sample: naive CD4+ T cells from PBMCs. Subset reported: CD45RA+ positively selected. This clonotype was obtained from a man between 18 and 29 years old in good health. Some clones in this sample may be carry-over from other donors' samples.

Here the CDR3 DNA reads TGCGCCAGCAGCAAGACGGGGAACACTGAAGCTTTCTTT. Amino acid sequence: CASSKTGNTEAFF. The rearrangement uses TRBV5-1 and TRBJ1-1, with no clear D. The CDR3 extends over 13 amino acids. Germline values: CDR1 SGHRS, CDR2 YFSETQ. Trimming took 4 bases from V and 1 from J, leaving 8 bases between them. The variable domain in full, with the rest retrieved from reference TRBV5-1 and TRBJ1-1, is KAGVTQTPRYLIKTRGQQVTLSCSPISGHRSVSWYQQTPGQGLQFLFEYFSETQRNKGNFPGRFSGRQFSNSRSEMNVSTLELGDSALYLCASSKTGNTEAFFGQGTRLTVV.